The clone carrying this T cell receptor (beta chain) has at least ten counts. What it binds is unknown. CDR1 is MNHEY and CDR2 is SMNVEV in the germline V gene (reference sequence). The ends were cut back, 2 bases at V and 0 bases at J, with 11 bases in the middle. The CDR3 totals 15 residues. This sample was included in a study of T cells after yellow fever vaccination. Researchers made TCR cDNA using 5'RACE template switching, and this step added a universal primer site and UMIs. TCRdb re-called the 5' RACE reads through MiXCR, storing one row per CDR3 protein. The table includes some 350,000 distinct CDR3 sequences, approximately 6% detected once. Study findings and constraints: Abundant clonotypes from the bulk population could have been carried over as contaminants into FACS-sorted repertoires. Post-booster repertoires contained most primary-vaccination clones again (96% CD4, around 89% CD8).

This receptor was identified in a man aged 30 to 45 who received the YFV17D yellow fever vaccine. The material was PBMCs, obtained 5 days after the yellow fever booster vaccination. This chain connects TRBV27 to TRBJ2-7; a possible D gene is TRBD2 (7 bases). The CDR3 region is CASSLGRGISYEQYF. The CDR3 coding sequence is TGTGCCAGCAGTTTAGGGAGGGGGATCTCCTACGAGCAGTACTTC.